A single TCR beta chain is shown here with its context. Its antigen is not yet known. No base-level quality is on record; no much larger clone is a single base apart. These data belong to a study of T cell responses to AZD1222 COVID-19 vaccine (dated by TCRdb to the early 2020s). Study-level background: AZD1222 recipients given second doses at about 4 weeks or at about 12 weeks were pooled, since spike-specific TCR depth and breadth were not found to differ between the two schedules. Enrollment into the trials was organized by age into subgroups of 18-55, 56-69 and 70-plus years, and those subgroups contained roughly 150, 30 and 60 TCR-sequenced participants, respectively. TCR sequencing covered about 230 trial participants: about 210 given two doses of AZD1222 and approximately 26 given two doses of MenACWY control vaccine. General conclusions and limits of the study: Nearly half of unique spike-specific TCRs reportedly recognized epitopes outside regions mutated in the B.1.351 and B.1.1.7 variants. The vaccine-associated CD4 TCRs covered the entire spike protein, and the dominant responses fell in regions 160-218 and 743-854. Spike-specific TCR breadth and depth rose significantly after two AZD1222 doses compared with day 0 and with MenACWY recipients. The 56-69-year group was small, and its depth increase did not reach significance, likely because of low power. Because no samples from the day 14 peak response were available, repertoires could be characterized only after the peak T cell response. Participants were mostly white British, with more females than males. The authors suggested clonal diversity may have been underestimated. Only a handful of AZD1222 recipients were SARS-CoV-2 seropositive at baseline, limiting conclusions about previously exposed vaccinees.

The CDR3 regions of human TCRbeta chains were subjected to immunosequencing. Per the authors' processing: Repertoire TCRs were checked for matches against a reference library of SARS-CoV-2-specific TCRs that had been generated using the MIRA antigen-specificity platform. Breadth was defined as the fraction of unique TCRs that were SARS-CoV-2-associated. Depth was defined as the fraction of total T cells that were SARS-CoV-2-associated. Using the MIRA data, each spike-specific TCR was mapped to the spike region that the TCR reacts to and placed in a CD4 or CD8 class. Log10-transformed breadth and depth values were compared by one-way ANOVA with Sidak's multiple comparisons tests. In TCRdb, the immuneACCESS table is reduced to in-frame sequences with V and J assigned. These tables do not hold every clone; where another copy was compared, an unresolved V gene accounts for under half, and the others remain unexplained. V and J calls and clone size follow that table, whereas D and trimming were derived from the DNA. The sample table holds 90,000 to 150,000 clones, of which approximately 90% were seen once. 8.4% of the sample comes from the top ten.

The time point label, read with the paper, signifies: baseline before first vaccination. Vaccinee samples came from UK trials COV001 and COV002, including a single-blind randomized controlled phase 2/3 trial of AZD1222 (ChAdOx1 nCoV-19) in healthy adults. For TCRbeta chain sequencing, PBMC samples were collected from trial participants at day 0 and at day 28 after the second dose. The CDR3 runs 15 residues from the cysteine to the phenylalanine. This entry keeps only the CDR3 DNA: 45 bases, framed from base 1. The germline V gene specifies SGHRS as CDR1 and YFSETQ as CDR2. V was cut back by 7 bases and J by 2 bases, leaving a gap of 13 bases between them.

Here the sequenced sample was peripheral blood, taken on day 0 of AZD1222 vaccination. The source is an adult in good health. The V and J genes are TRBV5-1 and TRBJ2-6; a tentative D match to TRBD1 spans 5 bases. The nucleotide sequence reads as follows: TGCGCCAGCTCGTCAGGGAACGCTGGGGCCAACGTCCTGACTTTC. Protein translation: CASSSGNAGANVLTF.